Following are 24 T cell receptor beta chains from one sample sequenced in a study of cytomegalovirus exposure and HLA in healthy donors. Sequencing used immunoSEQ multiplex PCR; TCRdb keeps in-frame clones, though not all of them. The repertoire includes 200,000 or so clones, approximately 87% of them detected once, and 4.5% to 6% sits in the top ten. Sample: PBMCs. All receptors derive from a woman aged 18-35 years in good health and CMV-seronegative.

The J gene is TRBJ2-1, the V gene TRBV27, with D possibly matching TRBD2 (6 bases). The CDR3 contains 15 residues. Trimming left V 7 bases short and J 1 base short, with 14 bases between. Germline CDR1 and CDR2: MNHEY and SMNVEV (reference sequence). The CDR3 reads CASNPMAGSYNEQFF. Written as DNA, the CDR3 is TGTGCCAGCAACCCAATGGCGGGGTCCTACAATGAGCAGTTCTTC.

The chain has TRBV27 and TRBJ1-5; maybe TRBD1 (5 bases). There are 15 residues in the CDR3. Germline V lookup: CDR1 MNHEY, CDR2 SMNVEV (reference sequence). The ends were cut back, 5 bases at V and 0 bases at J, with 11 bases in the middle. The CDR3 sequence: CASSPKGYSNQPQHF. The CDR3 DNA is TGTGCCAGCAGTCCCAAGGGGTATAGCAATCAGCCCCAGCATTTT.

This chain links TRBV6-1 with TRBJ2-7; D remains ambiguous. Germline-derived CDR1 and CDR2 are MNHNS and SASEGT. This CDR3 is built from 14 residues. Trimming took 1 base from V and 3 from J, leaving 10 bases between them. The CDR3, as DNA: TGTGCCAGCAGTGAAGAAGCAGACTTCTACGAGCAGTACTTC. It yields the protein CASSEEADFYEQYF.

The chain recombines TRBV19 with TRBJ1-5; 7 bases fit TRBD1. The CDR3 is made up of 15 amino acids. CDR1 and CDR2 (germline): LNHDA, SQIVND (reference sequence). J gave up 4 bases and V 3 bases, and 6 bases lay outside the gene matches. CDR3 protein: CASSIQGGRNQPQHF. The CDR3 nucleotides are TGTGCCAGTAGTATCCAGGGGGGGCGGAATCAGCCCCAGCATTTT.

For the CDR3, the DNA is TGTGCCAGCAGTTTTAGCGGGGGGCAGTCCAATGAGCAGTTCTTC. Translation: CASSFSGGQSNEQFF. V gene TRBV27 combines with J gene TRBJ2-1, with TRBD2 matching over 10 bases. With V trimmed by 3 bases and J by 6 bases, 5 bases remained unmatched. Per the germline V gene, CDR1 is MNHEY and CDR2 is SMNVEV (reference sequence). The CDR3 totals 15 residues.

This chain links TRBV2 with TRBJ2-3, with 9 bases fitting TRBD1. CDR3 length equals 16 residues. V shed 7 bases and J 7 bases; nucleotides not matched to a gene: 15. In germline, CDR1 is SNHLY, CDR2 FYNNEI. CDR3 DNA sequence: TGTGCCAGCACAGACACCGGGACAGGGAGAACCAATACGCAGTATTTT. Encoded protein: CASTDTGTGRTNTQYF.

The chain carries TRBV19 and TRBJ2-1; 7 nucleotides line up with TRBD2. The V and J ends lost 4 bases and 6 bases, in that order; junction bases with no gene match: 3. Germline V gives CDR1 LNHDA, CDR2 SQIVND (reference sequence). The CDR3 totals 13 residues. The CDR3 spells CASSSGGVNEQFF. As DNA, the CDR3 is TGTGCCAGTAGTAGTGGGGGGGTCAATGAGCAGTTCTTC.

V usage is TRBV4-1 and J usage is TRBJ2-7, with D hard to call. The germline V gene has CDR1 MGHRA and CDR2 YSYEKL. Trimming shortened V by 3 bases and J by 2 bases, and 14 bases separated the two germline ends. This CDR3 has 15 residues. The DNA of the CDR3 is TGCGCCAGCAGCCATCCCGACTTGCGTACCTACGAGCAGTACTTC. Translating gives CASSHPDLRTYEQYF.

The chain uses TRBV30 and TRBJ2-3, with D possibly being TRBD1 (6 bases). The CDR3 contains 14 residues. Germline V gene lookup returns CDR1 GTSNPN and CDR2 SVGIG (reference sequence). Trimming left V 1 base short and J 7 bases short, with 15 bases between. The CDR3 region has the DNA TGTGCCTGGAGTGAAGGACAGTCAGCTAATACGCAGTATTTT. Residues: CAWSEGQSANTQYF.

The rearrangement uses TRBV29-1 and TRBJ2-7; D may correspond to TRBD1 or TRBD2 (7 bases each). This CDR3 comprises 16 residues. The V end was cut by 4 bases, the J end by 6 bases, with 25 bases between. CDR1 is SQVTM, CDR2 ANQGSEA, per germline. CDR3 coding DNA: TGCAGCGTTGGGGGGGGTCAACAGGGGTATTTAGGCGAGCAGTACTTC. This translates into CSVGGGQQGYLGEQYF.

The chain has TRBV6-1 and TRBJ2-1; TRBD2 matches at 9 bases. This CDR3 has 14 residues. Germline V gives CDR1 MNHNS, CDR2 SASEGT. V dropped 0 bases and J dropped 7; count of bases not matched to a gene: 1. The CDR3 nucleotides are TGTGCCAGCAGTGAAGCGGGACTAGCAAATGAGCAGTTCTTC. It encodes CASSEAGLANEQFF.

The CDR3 protein is CASSRSTNEQFF. The CDR3 nucleotides are TGCGCCAGCAGCCGGAGTACGAATGAGCAGTTCTTC. The chain carries TRBV5-1 and TRBJ2-1; D is unresolved. Germline V gene lookup returns CDR1 SGHRS and CDR2 YFSETQ. V was cut by 4 bases and J by 7 bases, with 9 bases left in between. The CDR3 is 12 amino acids.

This sequence joins TRBV2 and TRBJ2-3; a possible D gene is TRBD2 (5 bases). V gave up 2 bases and J gave up 3 bases, with 12 bases separating them. This CDR3 contains 15 residues. Germline CDR1 SNHLY, CDR2 FYNNEI. The chain's CDR3 is CASSENGVGTDTQYF. DNA of the CDR3: TGTGCCAGCAGTGAAAACGGGGTAGGGACAGATACGCAGTATTTT.

The chain combines TRBV5-1 with TRBJ2-7; tentatively, D is TRBD1 or TRBD2 (6 bases each). V was pared by 5 bases and J by 6 bases, with 15 bases between. Germline V gives CDR1 SGHRS, CDR2 YFSETQ. The CDR3 spans 13 residues. The chain's CDR3 is CASRERGDGEQYF. Written as DNA, the CDR3 is TGCGCCAGCAGAGAGAGGGGGGACGGCGAGCAGTACTTC.

This clone was detected only a few times. The chain employs TRBV11-3 and TRBJ2-7, with D possibly TRBD1 on 6 matching bases. The CDR3 contains 14 residues. Germline V CDR1 and CDR2: SGHNT, YENEEA. The V end lost 5 bases, the J end lost 2 bases, and 13 bases lay between the germline ends. CDR3 amino acids: CASSTRSGAYEQYF. CDR3 nucleotide sequence: TGTGCCAGCAGCACCCGTTCAGGGGCCTACGAGCAGTACTTC.

J is TRBJ2-7 and V is TRBV9; D gene uncertain. Germline assignment: CDR1 SGDLS and CDR2 YYNGEE. This CDR3 has 14 residues. The V end lost 0 bases, the J end lost 2 bases, and 9 bases lay between the germline ends. CDR3 in amino acids: CASSVAVGPYEQYF. In DNA form, the CDR3 reads TGTGCCAGCAGCGTAGCTGTAGGCCCCTACGAGCAGTACTTC. The full variable domain, rest sourced from reference TRBV9 and TRBJ2-7, is DSGVTQTPKHLITATGQRVTLRCSPRSGDLSVYWYQQSLDQGLQFLIQYYNGEERAKGNILERFSAQQFPDLHSELNLSSLELGDSALYFCASSVAVGPYEQYFGPGTRLTVT.

The chain joins TRBV4-2 to TRBJ1-1; D unresolved. The CDR3 extends over 14 amino acids. Per germline, CDR1 LGHNA and CDR2 YNFKEQ. Trimming left V 5 bases short and J 0 bases short, with 10 bases between. The CDR3 nucleotides are TGTGCCAGCAGCTCACAAGGATTGAACACTGAAGCTTTCTTT. This encodes CASSSQGLNTEAFF.

This clone was detected a few times. The chain recombines TRBV28 with TRBJ2-1; 10 bases map to TRBD2. The germline V gene has CDR1 MDHEN and CDR2 SYDVKM. Trimming at V came to 8 bases and at J to 4 bases, leaving 17 bases not matched to a gene. This CDR3 has 18 amino acids. The CDR3 nucleotides read TGTGCCAGCCCCGCCCCAGGGTCTAGCGGGAGAGCGTACAATGAGCAGTTCTTC. This gives the protein CASPAPGSSGRAYNEQFF.

The chain uses TRBV29-1 and TRBJ2-2; the D gene is possibly TRBD1 (5 bases). Trimming took 7 bases from V and 0 from J, leaving 12 bases between them. Germline CDR1 SQVTM, CDR2 ANQGSEA. This CDR3 has 14 residues. The CDR3 nucleotides read TGCAGCGCAGACAGCCCGGCGAACACCGGGGAGCTGTTTTTT. It translates to CSADSPANTGELFF.

The V call is TRBV7-6, the J call TRBJ2-2; D remains unclear. Germline values: CDR1 SGHVS, CDR2 FNYEAQ. There are 12 residues in the CDR3. Trimming took off 2 bases at V and 4 bases at J, with 2 bases between the two ends. The CDR3 nucleotides are TGTGCCAGCAGCTTATCCACCGGGGAGCTGTTTTTT. Protein sequence: CASSLSTGELFF. Drawing the rest from reference TRBV7-6 and TRBJ2-2, the complete variable domain is GAGVSQSPRYKVTKRGQDVALRCDPISGHVSLYWYRQALGQGPEFLTYFNYEAQQDKSGLPNDRFSAERPEGSISTLTIQRTEQRDSAMYRCASSLSTGELFFGEGSRLTVL.

This chain uses TRBV19 with TRBJ2-5; 10 nucleotides line up with TRBD1. Looked up from germline, CDR1 is LNHDA and CDR2 is SQIVND (reference sequence). The CDR3 is made up of 15 amino acids. J gave up 5 bases and V 5 bases, and 8 bases lay outside the gene matches. The CDR3 nucleotides read TGTGCCAGTAGTCGAGGGACAGGGGTGGGGGAGACCCAGTACTTC. This sequence encodes CASSRGTGVGETQYF.

J is TRBJ2-7 and V is TRBV5-1; D ambiguous. The CDR3 spans 14 residues. The germline V gene encodes CDR1 SGHRS and CDR2 YFSETQ. Trimming removed 5 bases from V and 0 bases from J, with 12 bases in between. The CDR3 sequence: CASSGFLTSYEQYF. CDR3 nucleotide sequence: TGCGCCAGCAGTGGGTTCTTGACCTCCTACGAGCAGTACTTC.

This chain links TRBV4-1 with TRBJ1-2; possible D gene TRBD1, 6 bases. CDR1 and CDR2 (germline): MGHRA, YSYEKL. CDR3 length: 13 amino acids. V gave up 8 bases and J gave up 6 bases, with 16 bases separating them. The DNA of the CDR3 is TGCGCCAGCGCGCGTCTGGGGGGCGATGGCTACACCTTC. Amino acid sequence: CASARLGGDGYTF.

The V gene is TRBV2, the J gene TRBJ2-5; D is perhaps TRBD1 or TRBD2 (7 bases each). The CDR3 is made up of 13 amino acids. Germline values: CDR1 SNHLY, CDR2 FYNNEI. The V end lost 5 bases, the J end lost 5 bases, and 12 bases lay between the germline ends. CDR3 coding DNA: TGTGCCAGCAGTCCTCAGGGGGGGGAGACCCAGTACTTC. It encodes CASSPQGGETQYF.